This record looks at one TCR beta chain sequence and its context. This entry comes from a study of T cell responses to AZD1222 COVID-19 vaccine. Background on the study: Pooling of second doses given at about 4 or about 12 weeks was done.

There are 14 residues in the CDR3. Trimming at V came to 0 bases and at J to 6 bases, leaving 4 bases not matched to a gene. CDR1 and CDR2 from the germline V gene are SGHNT and YYREEE (reference sequence). The assay was immunoSEQ multiplex PCR, and TCRdb's table has in-frame clones only and misses some. The data hold roughly 130,000 clones, with around 90% observed a single time. This TCR was sampled from an adult in good health. The V call is TRBV5-4, the J call TRBJ1-2, with 8 bases lining up with TRBD1. Specimen: peripheral blood, collected on day 0 of AZD1222 vaccination. The CDR3 here is CASSLDRGVNGYTF. For the CDR3, the DNA is TGTGCCAGCAGCTTGGACAGGGGGGTGAATGGCTACACCTTC.